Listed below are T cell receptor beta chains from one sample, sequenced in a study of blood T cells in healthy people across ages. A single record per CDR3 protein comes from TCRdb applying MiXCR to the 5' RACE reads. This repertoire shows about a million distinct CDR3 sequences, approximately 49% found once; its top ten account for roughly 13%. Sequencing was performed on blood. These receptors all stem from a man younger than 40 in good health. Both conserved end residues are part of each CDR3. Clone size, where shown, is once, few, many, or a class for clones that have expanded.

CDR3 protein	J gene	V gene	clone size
CASSKGRLGVHEQYF	TRBJ2-7	TRBV21-1	few
CASAMYNEQFF	TRBJ2-1	TRBV2	few
CASGQEEETQYF	TRBJ2-5	TRBV7-9	once
CSAVRQDDYNEQFF	TRBJ2-1	TRBV20-1	NA
CASSVSRVYEQYF	TRBJ2-7	TRBV28	NA
CASSYQAGVVWEQFF	TRBJ2-1	TRBV6-2/TRBV6-3	NA
CASTLKRLQETQFF	TRBJ2-1	TRBV2	once
CSGDSLGEQYF	NA	TRBV29-1	NA
CATSSRAGIQETQYF	TRBJ2-5	TRBV15	NA
CSASRSPTDTQYF	TRBJ2-3	TRBV20-1	few
CAISDQGHRYNEQFF	TRBJ2-1	TRBV10-3	few
CASSHFLDSSYEQYF	TRBJ2-7	TRBV3-1	NA
CASSQGAGRTDTQYF	TRBJ2-3	TRBV12-3/TRBV12-4	NA
CASSPGQEKNQETQYF	TRBJ2-5	TRBV18	NA
CATGQAYEQYF	TRBJ2-7	TRBV10-3	many
CASSPSGGYHETQYF	TRBJ2-5	TRBV4-1	NA
CASSQDRSGTPYEQYF	NA	TRBV4-1	once
CASSRRGSREKLFF	TRBJ1-4	TRBV6-2/TRBV6-3	NA
CASRTTNEKLFF	TRBJ1-4	TRBV6-5	many
CASGSLGRNEQFF	TRBJ2-1	TRBV2	many
CASRPGPESYGYTF	TRBJ1-2	TRBV7-2	many
CASTPGTSGGKNEQFF	TRBJ2-1	TRBV12-3/TRBV12-4	many
CASSYMDYLGYTF	TRBJ1-2	TRBV6-2/TRBV6-3	NA
CSVETNGGEGETQYF	TRBJ2-5	TRBV29-1	NA
CASSQDLWPRGDNEQFF	TRBJ2-1	TRBV3-1	few
CASSLVGSGGYNEQYF	NA	TRBV7-2	once
CASSFEAQGETQYF	TRBJ2-5	TRBV27	NA
CASSMTSTAYYGYTF	TRBJ1-2	TRBV21-1	few
CASSQDEGGTDTQYF	TRBJ2-3	TRBV4-2	NA
CASSNQPQHF	TRBJ1-5	TRBV21-1	few
CATGTGAGANVLTF	TRBJ2-6	TRBV5-1	once